This record looks at one TCR beta chain sequence and its context. This sample is drawn from a study of blood T cell repertoires in COVID-19. Study-wide context: Acute and convalescent COVID-19 samples came from the United States, Italy and Spain. Sample material is recorded as cDNA or gDNA derived from T cells, B-cell-depleted T cells, or PBMCs.

Germline V gene sequence: CDR1 SGHTA, CDR2 FQGNSA. The CDR3 is 15 amino acids. Trimming shortened V by 4 bases and J by 5 bases, and 15 bases separated the two germline ends. As handled by the study authors: Amplified reference gene primers provided the basis for estimating nucleated cell counts. The assay was immunoSEQ multiplex PCR, and TCRdb's table has in-frame clones only and misses some. That table furnishes V, J and clone size, whereas the DNA furnished D and trimming. This table has over 200,000 clones, around 83% appearing once. Material: peripheral blood. V and J are TRBV7-2 and TRBJ2-1, with D perhaps TRBD2 (6 bases). The TCR comes from a woman aged 45-65 years with acute or convalescent COVID-19. CDR3 residues: CASSSSGLANNEQFF. The CDR3 DNA sequence: TGTGCCAGCAGCTCCTCGGGACTGGCCAACAATGAGCAGTTCTTC.